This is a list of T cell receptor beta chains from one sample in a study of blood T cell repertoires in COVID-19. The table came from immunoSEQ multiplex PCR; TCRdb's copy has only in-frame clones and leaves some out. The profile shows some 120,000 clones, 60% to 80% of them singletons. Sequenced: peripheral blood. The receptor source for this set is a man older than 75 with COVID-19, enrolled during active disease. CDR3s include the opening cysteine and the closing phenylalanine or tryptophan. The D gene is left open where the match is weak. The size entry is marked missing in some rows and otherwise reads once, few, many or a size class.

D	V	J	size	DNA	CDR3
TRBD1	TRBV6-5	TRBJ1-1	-	TGTGCCAGCAGGAAGACAGGGGGCACTGAAGCTTTCTTT	CASRKTGGTEAFF
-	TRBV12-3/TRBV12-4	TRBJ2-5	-	TGTGCCAGCAGTTTCTCCAGGGGAGAGACCCAGTACTTC	CASSFSRGETQYF
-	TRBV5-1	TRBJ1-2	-	TGCGCCAGCAGCTTGAACGGCAGGGGCCTTGGCTACACCTTC	CASSLNGRGLGYTF
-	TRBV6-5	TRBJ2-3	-	TGTGCCAGCAGTTATCTGACCGGAGGAAGCACAGATACGCAGTATTTT	CASSYLTGGSTDTQYF
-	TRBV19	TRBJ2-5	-	TGTGCCAGCGTAGGCGGGTTGGAGGAGACCCAGTACTTC	CASVGGLEETQYF
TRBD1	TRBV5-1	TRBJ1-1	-	TGCGCCAGCAGGGACAGGCCTGAGAACACTGAAGCTTTCTTT	CASRDRPENTEAFF
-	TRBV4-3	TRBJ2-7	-	TGCGCCAGCAGCCAAGAACGGTGGGGCGTCTCCTACGAGCAGTACTTC	CASSQERWGVSYEQYF
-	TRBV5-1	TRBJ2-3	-	TGCGCCAGCACCTTCCACAGCGGAGGCACAGATACGCAGTATTTT	CASTFHSGGTDTQYF
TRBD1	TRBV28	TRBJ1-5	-	TGTGCCAGCACTAACCAGGGGGTTCCCTCCAATCAGCCCCAGCATTTT	CASTNQGVPSNQPQHF
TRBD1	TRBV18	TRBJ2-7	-	TGTGCCAGCTCCGACAAGGGACAGGCCTACGAGCAGTACTTC	CASSDKGQAYEQYF
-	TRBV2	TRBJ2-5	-	TGTGCCAGCAGTGGGAGGGGAGCCGAGACCCAGTACTTC	CASSGRGAETQYF
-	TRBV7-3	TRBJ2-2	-	TGTGCCAGCAGCCTTTACAGGGCAGAAGCCGGGGAGCTGTTTTTT	CASSLYRAEAGELFF
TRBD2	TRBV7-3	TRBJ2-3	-	TGTGCCAGCAGCCTACATACGGGAGGTCTCACAGATACGCAGTATTTT	CASSLHTGGLTDTQYF
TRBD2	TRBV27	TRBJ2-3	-	TGTGCCAGCGCCCGGGGGGACACAGATACGCAGTATTTT	CASARGDTDTQYF
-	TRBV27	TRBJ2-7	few	TGTGCCAGCAGTTCCCTGGGGGGAGACGGCGAGCAGTACTTC	CASSSLGGDGEQYF
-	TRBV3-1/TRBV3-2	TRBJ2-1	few	TGTGCCAGCAGCCTTAGGCGGCGGAACGATGAGCAGTTCTTC	CASSLRRRNDEQFF
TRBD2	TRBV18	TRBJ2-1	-	TGTGCCAGCTCACCGACGACTAGCGGTGAGCAGTTCTTC	CASSPTTSGEQFF
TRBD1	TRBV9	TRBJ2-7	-	TGTGCCAGCAGCGCCGAGACAGGGGAGACCTACGAGCAGTACTTC	CASSAETGETYEQYF
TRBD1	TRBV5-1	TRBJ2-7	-	TGCGCCAGCAGCCCACAGGGACAGCCCTACGAGCAGTACTTC	CASSPQGQPYEQYF
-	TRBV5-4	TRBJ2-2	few	TGTGCCAGCAGCTCCGGGGCGGGAAACACCGGGGAGCTGTTTTTT	CASSSGAGNTGELFF
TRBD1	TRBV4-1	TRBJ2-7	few	TGCGCCAGCAGCTTTCAGAGACAGGGCACCTACGAGCAGTACTTC	CASSFQRQGTYEQYF
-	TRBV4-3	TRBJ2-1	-	TGCGCCAGCAGCCAAGATAACAGTCCCTACAATGAGCAGTTCTTC	CASSQDNSPYNEQFF
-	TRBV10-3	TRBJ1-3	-	TGTGCCATCACCCTCGGGGAACTGGCTGGAAACACCATATATTTT	CAITLGELAGNTIYF
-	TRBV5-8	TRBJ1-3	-	TGTGCCAGCAGCTTGGGAGACAGCTCCTTCGGAAACACCATATATTTT	CASSLGDSSFGNTIYF
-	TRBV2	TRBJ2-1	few	TGTGCCAGCACCAAAGACGGAGCTTGGAATGAGCAGTTCTTC	CASTKDGAWNEQFF
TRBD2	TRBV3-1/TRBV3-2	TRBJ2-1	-	TGTGCCAGCAGCCCGCGCCGGACTAGCGTTAATGAGCAGTTCTTC	CASSPRRTSVNEQFF
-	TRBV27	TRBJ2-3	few	TGTGCCAGCAGTTGGAGGGTGACAGATACGCAGTATTTT	CASSWRVTDTQYF
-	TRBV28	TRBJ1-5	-	TGTGCCAGCAGTCCGAGGGGCAATCAGCCCCAGCATTTT	CASSPRGNQPQHF
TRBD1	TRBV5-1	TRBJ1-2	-	TGCGCCAGCAGCGCCACAGGGGGCGAGGGTGGCTACACCTTC	CASSATGGEGGYTF
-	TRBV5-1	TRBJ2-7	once	TGCGCCAGCAGCCCGGAACAGCCCTACGAGCAGTACTTC	CASSPEQPYEQYF
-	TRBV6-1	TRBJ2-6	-	TGTGCCAGCAGTGAATGGGGGCCCCAAGGCGTCCTGACTTTC	CASSEWGPQGVLTF
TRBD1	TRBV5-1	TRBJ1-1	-	TGCGCCAGCAGCATCGAGGGGGCGCGATGGACTGAAGCTTTCTTT	CASSIEGARWTEAFF